Reported below is one TCR beta chain. Antigen: not known. The CDR3 contains 15 residues. The germline CDR1 and CDR2 sequences are MGHDK and SYGVNS. Trimming cost V 10 bases and J 8 bases, with 27 bases left between them. This sample was taken from a study of vaccination and CD4 T cells after COVID-19. Overall study: For post-vaccine samples, collection took place a median around 72 days after dose two, ranging from 14 to 241.

Time point reported: late sampling 161 to 241 days after vaccination in a few convalescent patients. Stated treatment: roughly 10-day PBMC culture with coronavirus spike peptide pools or control peptides (ViraFEST assay). The study sequenced cultured CD4+ T cell DNA using the Oncomine TCR Beta short-read assay. Via MiXCR, TCRdb re-called the PCR reads, giving one row per CDR3 protein. The table has approximately 17,000 distinct CDR3 sequences, 52% seen once. J is TRBJ2-7 and V is TRBV25-1, with unresolved D. This material consisted of CD4+ T cells from blood, cultured in vitro, taken about 7 months after SARS-CoV-2 vaccination. The sequence derives from a human donor who had recovered from COVID-19. The CDR3 DNA reads TGTGCCACCCAAGACGGAACAATACTCCTGTCCAAGCAGTACTTC. Translating gives CATQDGTILLSKQYF.